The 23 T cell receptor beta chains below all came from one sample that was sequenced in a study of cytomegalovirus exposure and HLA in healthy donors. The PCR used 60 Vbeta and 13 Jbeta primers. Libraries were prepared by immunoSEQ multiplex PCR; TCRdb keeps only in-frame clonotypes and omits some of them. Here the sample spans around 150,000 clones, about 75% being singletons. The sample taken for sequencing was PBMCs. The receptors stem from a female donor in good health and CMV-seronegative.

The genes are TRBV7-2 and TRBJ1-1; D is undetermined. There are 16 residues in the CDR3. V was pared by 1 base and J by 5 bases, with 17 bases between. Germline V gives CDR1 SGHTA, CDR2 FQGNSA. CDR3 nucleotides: TGTGCCAGCAGCTTAGTCCCTTATGTGGGGAGAACTGAAGCTTTCTTT. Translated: CASSLVPYVGRTEAFF.

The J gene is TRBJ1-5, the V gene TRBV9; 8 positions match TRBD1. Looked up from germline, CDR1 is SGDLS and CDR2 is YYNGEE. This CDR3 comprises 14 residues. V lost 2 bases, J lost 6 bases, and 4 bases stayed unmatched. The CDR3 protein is CASSVGQEGQPQHF. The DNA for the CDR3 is TGTGCCAGCAGCGTGGGACAGGAAGGTCAGCCCCAGCATTTT.

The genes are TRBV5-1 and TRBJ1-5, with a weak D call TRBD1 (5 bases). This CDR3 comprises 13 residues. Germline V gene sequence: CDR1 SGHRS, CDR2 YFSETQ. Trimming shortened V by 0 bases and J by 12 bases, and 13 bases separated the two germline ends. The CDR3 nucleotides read TGCGCCAGCAGCTTGGATTCAGGGTTTCACCAGCATTTT. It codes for CASSLDSGFHQHF.

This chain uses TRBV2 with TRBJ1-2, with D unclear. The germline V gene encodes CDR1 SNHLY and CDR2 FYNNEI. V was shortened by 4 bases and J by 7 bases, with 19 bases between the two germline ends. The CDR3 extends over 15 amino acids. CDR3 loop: CASSVSQVEYSGYTF. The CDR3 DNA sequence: TGTGCCAGCAGTGTCTCGCAGGTGGAATATAGTGGCTACACCTTC.

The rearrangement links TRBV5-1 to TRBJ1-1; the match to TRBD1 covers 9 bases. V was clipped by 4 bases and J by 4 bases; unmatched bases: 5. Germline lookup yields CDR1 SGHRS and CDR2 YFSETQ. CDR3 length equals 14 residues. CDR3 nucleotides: TGCGCCAGCAGCACGGGACAGGGAATCACTGAAGCTTTCTTT. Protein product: CASSTGQGITEAFF.

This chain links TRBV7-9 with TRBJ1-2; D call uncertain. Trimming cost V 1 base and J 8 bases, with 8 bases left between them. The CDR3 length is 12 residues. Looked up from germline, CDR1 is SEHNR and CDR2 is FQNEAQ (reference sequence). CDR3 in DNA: TGTGCCAGCAGCTTAGGTTCAGGAGGCTACACCTTC. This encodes CASSLGSGGYTF.

CDR3 sequence (DNA): TGTGCCAGTAGTGCCTGGGCGGGGGGGAGCTCCTACAATGAGCAGTTCTTC. It is translated as CASSAWAGGSSYNEQFF. The chain joins TRBV19 to TRBJ2-1; TRBD2 matches at 9 bases. After removal of 5 bases from V and 0 bases from J, the junction contained 8 bases not matched to a gene. Germline CDR1 is LNHDA and CDR2 is SQIVND (reference sequence). CDR3 length: 17 amino acids.

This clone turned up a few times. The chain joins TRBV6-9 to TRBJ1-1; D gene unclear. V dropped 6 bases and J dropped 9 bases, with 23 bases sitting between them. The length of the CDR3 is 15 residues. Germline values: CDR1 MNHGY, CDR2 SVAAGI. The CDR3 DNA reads TGTGCCAGCAGCCCTCCCAAAGGACCCGGGAGACAAGCTTTCTTT. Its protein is CASSPPKGPGRQAFF.

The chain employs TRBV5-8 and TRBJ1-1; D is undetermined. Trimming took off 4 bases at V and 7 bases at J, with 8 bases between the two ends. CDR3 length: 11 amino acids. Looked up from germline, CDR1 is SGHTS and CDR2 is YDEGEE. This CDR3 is CASSQSGEAFF. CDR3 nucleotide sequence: TGTGCCAGCAGCCAATCAGGTGAAGCTTTCTTT.

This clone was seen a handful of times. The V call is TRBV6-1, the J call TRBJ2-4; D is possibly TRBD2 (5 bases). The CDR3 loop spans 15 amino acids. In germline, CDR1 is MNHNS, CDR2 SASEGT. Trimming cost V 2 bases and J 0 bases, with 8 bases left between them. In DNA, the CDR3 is TGTGCCAGCAGTGAACTAGCCCTAGCCAAAAACATTCAGTACTTC. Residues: CASSELALAKNIQYF.

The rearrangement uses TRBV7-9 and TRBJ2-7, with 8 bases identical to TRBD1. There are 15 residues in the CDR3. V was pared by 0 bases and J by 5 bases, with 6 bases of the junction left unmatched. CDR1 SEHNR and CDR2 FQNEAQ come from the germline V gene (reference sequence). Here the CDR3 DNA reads TGTGCCAGCAGCTTAGCGACAGGGGCTATTCACGAGCAGTACTTC. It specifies CASSLATGAIHEQYF.

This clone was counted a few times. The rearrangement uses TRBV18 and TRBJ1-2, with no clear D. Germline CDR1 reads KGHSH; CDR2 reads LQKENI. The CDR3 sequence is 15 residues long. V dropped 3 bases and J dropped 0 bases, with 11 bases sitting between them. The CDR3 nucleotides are TGTGCCAGCTCACCGGCGGGGAACCCTAACTATGGCTACACCTTC. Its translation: CASSPAGNPNYGYTF.

Written as DNA, the CDR3 is TGTGCCAGCAGGAGGACAGGCAATGAAAAACTGTTTTTT. Amino acid sequence: CASRRTGNEKLFF. The chain employs TRBV27 and TRBJ1-4, with 7 bases lining up with TRBD1. This CDR3 comprises 13 residues. The junction had 3 bases not matched to a gene; V was cut back by 6 bases and J by 5 bases. The germline gives CDR1 MNHEY, CDR2 SMNVEV (reference sequence).

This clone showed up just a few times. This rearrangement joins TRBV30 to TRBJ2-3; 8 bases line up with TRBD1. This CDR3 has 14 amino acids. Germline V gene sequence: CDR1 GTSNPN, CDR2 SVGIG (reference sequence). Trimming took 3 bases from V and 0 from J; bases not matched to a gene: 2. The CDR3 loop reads CAWSRDRSTDTQYF. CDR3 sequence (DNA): TGTGCCTGGAGCAGGGACAGGAGCACAGATACGCAGTATTTT. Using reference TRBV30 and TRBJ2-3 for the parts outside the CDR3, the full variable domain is SQTIHQWPATLVQPVGSPLSLECTVEGTSNPNLYWYRQAAGRGLQLLFYSVGIGQISSEVPQNLSASRPQDRQFILSSKKLLLSDSGFYLCAWSRDRSTDTQYFGPGTRLTVL.

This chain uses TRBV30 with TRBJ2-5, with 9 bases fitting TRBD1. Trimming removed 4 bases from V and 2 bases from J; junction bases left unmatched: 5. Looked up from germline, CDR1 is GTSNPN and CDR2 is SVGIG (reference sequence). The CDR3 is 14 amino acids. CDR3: CAWTRDRDQETQYF. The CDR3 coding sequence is TGTGCCTGGACCCGGGACAGGGATCAAGAGACCCAGTACTTC. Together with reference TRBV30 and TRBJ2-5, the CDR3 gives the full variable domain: SQTIHQWPATLVQPVGSPLSLECTVEGTSNPNLYWYRQAAGRGLQLLFYSVGIGQISSEVPQNLSASRPQDRQFILSSKKLLLSDSGFYLCAWTRDRDQETQYFGPGTRLLVL.

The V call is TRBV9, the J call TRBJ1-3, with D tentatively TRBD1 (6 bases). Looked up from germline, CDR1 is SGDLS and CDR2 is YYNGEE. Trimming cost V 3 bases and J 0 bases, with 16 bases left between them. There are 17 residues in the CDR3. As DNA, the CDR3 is TGTGCCAGCAGCGCCCTGGGGGCCTCCAGCTCTGGAAACACCATATATTTT. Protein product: CASSALGASSSGNTIYF.

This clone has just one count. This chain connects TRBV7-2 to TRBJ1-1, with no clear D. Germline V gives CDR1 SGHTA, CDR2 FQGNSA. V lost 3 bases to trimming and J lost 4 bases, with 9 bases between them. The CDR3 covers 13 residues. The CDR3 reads CASSLGGPTEAFF. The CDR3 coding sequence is TGTGCCAGCAGCTTGGGAGGGCCCACTGAAGCTTTCTTT. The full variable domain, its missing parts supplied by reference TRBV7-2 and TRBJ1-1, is GAGVSQSPSNKVTEKGKDVELRCDPISGHTALYWYRQSLGQGLEFLIYFQGNSAPDKSGLPSDRFSAERTGGSVSTLTIQRTQQEDSAVYLCASSLGGPTEAFFGQGTRLTVV.

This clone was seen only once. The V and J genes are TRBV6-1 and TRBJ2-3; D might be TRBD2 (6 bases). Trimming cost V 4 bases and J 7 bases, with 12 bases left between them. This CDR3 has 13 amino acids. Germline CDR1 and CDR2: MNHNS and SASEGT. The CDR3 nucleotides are TGTGCCAGCAGTGCGACTAGTTTGAATACGCAGTATTTT. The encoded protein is CASSATSLNTQYF.

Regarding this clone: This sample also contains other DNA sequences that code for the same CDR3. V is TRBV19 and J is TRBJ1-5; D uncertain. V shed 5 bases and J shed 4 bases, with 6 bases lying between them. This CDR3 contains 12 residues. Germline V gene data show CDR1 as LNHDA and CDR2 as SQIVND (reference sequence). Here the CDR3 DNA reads TGTGCCAGTAGTTTACTGAATCAGCCCCAGCATTTT. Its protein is CASSLLNQPQHF.

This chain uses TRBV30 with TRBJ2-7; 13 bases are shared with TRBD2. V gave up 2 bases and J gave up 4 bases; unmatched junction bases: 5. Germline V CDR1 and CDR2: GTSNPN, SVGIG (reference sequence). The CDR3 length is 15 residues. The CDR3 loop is CAWSPTSGGIYEQYF. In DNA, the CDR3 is TGTGCCTGGAGTCCGACTAGCGGGGGGATTTACGAGCAGTACTTC.

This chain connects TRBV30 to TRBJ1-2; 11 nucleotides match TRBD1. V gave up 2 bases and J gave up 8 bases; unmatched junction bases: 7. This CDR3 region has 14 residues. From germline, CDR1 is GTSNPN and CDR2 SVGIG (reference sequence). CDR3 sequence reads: CAWSMGQGVGGYTF. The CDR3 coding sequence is TGTGCCTGGAGTATGGGACAGGGGGTAGGGGGCTACACCTTC.

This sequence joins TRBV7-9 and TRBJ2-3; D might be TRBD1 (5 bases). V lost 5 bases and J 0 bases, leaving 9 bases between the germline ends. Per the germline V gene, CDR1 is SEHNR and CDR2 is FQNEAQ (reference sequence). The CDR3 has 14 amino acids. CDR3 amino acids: CASSARDSTDTQYF. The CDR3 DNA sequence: TGTGCCAGCAGCGCCAGGGATAGCACAGATACGCAGTATTTT.

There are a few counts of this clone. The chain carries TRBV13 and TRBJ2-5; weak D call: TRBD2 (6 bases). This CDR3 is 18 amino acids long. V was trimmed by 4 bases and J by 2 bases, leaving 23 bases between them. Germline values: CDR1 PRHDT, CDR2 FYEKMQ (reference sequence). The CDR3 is CASSYRTTGTRRQETQYF. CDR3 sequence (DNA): TGTGCCAGCAGCTATCGAACCACTGGGACTCGGAGACAAGAGACCCAGTACTTC.